This TCR beta chain was sequenced during a study of PD-L1 blockade in urothelial cancer. Study observations and caveats: Blood TCR clonality below the median before treatment was a predictor of better survival.

Worth noting for this clone: Its specificity is unknown.

The CDR3 covers 15 residues. The germline gives CDR1 SGHRS, CDR2 YFSETQ. The V gene lost 1 base and the J gene lost 4 bases, with 12 bases spanning the gap. Time point defined: peripheral blood 6 weeks after treatment start. Produced via immunoSEQ multiplex PCR; TCRdb's table is partial and in-frame only. The table records about 40,000 clones, approximately 84% of them present only once. Sequencing used PBMCs, obtained around atezolizumab (anti-PD-L1) treatment. This sequence was found in a man in his forties with urothelial cancer. The chain uses TRBV5-1 and TRBJ1-5; unclear D gene. The CDR3 region is CASSLQRGGNQPQHF. CDR3 DNA: TGCGCCAGCAGCTTGCAACGTGGAGGGAATCAGCCCCAGCATTTT.